Each of the 18 T cell receptor beta chains below was sequenced from the same sample in a study of response to subunit inactivated influenza vaccine. TCRdb reprocessed the RT-PCR reads with MiXCR, giving one entry per CDR3 protein. The table has some 500,000 distinct CDR3 sequences, around 25% seen once. The source was CD4+ T cells sorted from PBMCs, collected around 5 days after vaccination. These receptor sequences come from a man in his fifties who received an inactivated influenza vaccine.

J is TRBJ2-3 and V is TRBV11-2; 9 bases are shared with TRBD2. With 5 bases clipped from V and 3 bases from J, the junction kept 18 bases outside the gene matches. Germline V gene data show CDR1 as SGHAT and CDR2 as FQNNGV. CDR3 length: 19 residues. The CDR3 here is CASSEYIPLGAGGTDTQYF. CDR3 nucleotide sequence: TGTGCCAGCAGCGAATATATCCCCCTAGGAGCGGGAGGTACAGATACGCAGTATTTT.

In its sample, this clonotype was seen a few times. The V call is TRBV7-9, the J call TRBJ1-1; D is possibly TRBD1 (5 bases). The germline gives CDR1 SEHNR, CDR2 FQNEAQ (reference sequence). This CDR3 contains 14 residues. With 1 base removed from V and 0 bases from J, the gap between germline ends came to 6 bases. CDR3 sequence reads: CASSLEQVNTEAFF. CDR3 in DNA: TGTGCCAGCAGCTTAGAACAGGTGAACACTGAAGCTTTCTTT.

J is TRBJ2-3 and V is TRBV5-1; TRBD1 might be the D (5 bases). The CDR3 contains 15 residues. Germline CDR1 reads SGHRS; CDR2 reads YFSETQ. With 2 bases removed from V and 0 bases from J, the gap between germline ends came to 10 bases. The CDR3 loop is CASSFLGASTDTQYF. The CDR3 coding sequence is TGCGCCAGCAGCTTTTTAGGGGCAAGCACAGATACGCAGTATTTT.

This clonotype was counted a few times. The germline gene is not matched at one end of the junction; a read error may be the cause. The gene calls are TRBV7-8 and TRBJ2-1; 7 nucleotides align to TRBD2. The CDR3 totals 16 residues. The germline V gene encodes CDR1 SGHVS and CDR2 FQNEAQ. The CDR3 nucleotides read TGTGCCAGCTGCTTATATGGGACTACCGGCGGCGATGAGCAGTTCTTC. Protein: CASCLYGTTGGDEQFF.

This chain joins TRBV27 and TRBJ1-5; no clear D. V lost 3 bases to trimming and J lost 7 bases, with 10 bases between them. The CDR3 length is 13 residues. CDR1 and CDR2 from the germline V gene are MNHEY and SMNVEV (reference sequence). CDR3 sequence: CASSLRFPQPQHF. The DNA of the CDR3 is TGTGCCAGCAGTTTGAGGTTCCCCCAGCCCCAGCATTTT.

This clonotype was observed a handful of times. V gene TRBV10-3 combines with J gene TRBJ2-6; 7 positions agree with TRBD1. Germline V gene lookup returns CDR1 ENHRY and CDR2 SYGVKD. Trimming removed 10 bases from V and 1 base from J; junction bases left unmatched: 4. The CDR3 covers 14 residues. CDR3 region: CATTTGSGANVLTF. In nucleotides, the CDR3 is TGTGCCACGACGACAGGGTCTGGGGCCAACGTCCTGACTTTC.

This clonotype is categorized as medium-sized. This chain uses TRBV12-3 or TRBV12-4 with TRBJ1-2; 9 bases fit TRBD1. V lost 3 bases, J lost 0 bases, and 8 bases stayed unmatched. The CDR3 consists of 17 residues. The CDR3 sequence is CASSFHGQGHSNYGYTF. Here the CDR3 DNA reads TGTGCCAGCAGTTTCCATGGACAGGGGCACTCTAACTATGGCTACACCTTC.

The chain uses TRBV6-1 and TRBJ2-7; the D gene could be TRBD1 or TRBD2 (5 bases each). CDR3 size: 14 residues. Trimming removed 6 bases at V and 2 bases at J, with 14 bases between. Looked up from germline, CDR1 is MNHNS and CDR2 is SASEGT. The DNA of the CDR3 is TGTGCCAGCAGCTTTTATTGGGGACCCTACGAGCAGTACTTC. As protein: CASSFYWGPYEQYF.

The chain joins TRBV10-3 to TRBJ2-2, with TRBD2 matching 8 bases. From germline, CDR1 is ENHRY and CDR2 SYGVKD. V lost 3 bases and J lost 0; bases outside the gene matches: 6. This CDR3 spans 17 amino acids. CDR3 DNA sequence: TGTGCCATCAGTGAACGGGCTAGCGGGTCGAACACCGGGGAGCTGTTTTTT. Translated: CAISERASGSNTGELFF.

This clonotype has just a few counts. V is TRBV6-2 or TRBV6-3 and J is TRBJ2-7; TRBD2 might be the D (5 bases). Germline CDR1 is MNHEY and CDR2 is SVGEGT. The CDR3 sequence is 18 residues long. Trimming cost V 7 bases and J 2 bases, with 27 bases left between them. Here the CDR3 reads CASTPPAGGGDPPYEQYF. The CDR3 DNA sequence: TGTGCCAGCACCCCCCCGGCGGGCGGCGGAGATCCCCCCTACGAGCAGTACTTC.

V gene TRBV29-1 combines with J gene TRBJ2-3; tentative D call: TRBD1 (5 bases). Germline assignment: CDR1 SQVTM and CDR2 ANQGSEA. Trimming stripped 1 base from V and 5 bases from J, with 13 bases between. The CDR3 sequence is 14 residues long. CDR3 DNA sequence: TGCAGCGTTGAAGTCAGGTTAGGGGTAGATACGCAGTATTTT. Translating it yields CSVEVRLGVDTQYF.

CDR3 DNA sequence: TGTGCCATCAGTGGGCAGGGGAGTACTGAAGCTTTCTTT. The encoded protein is CAISGQGSTEAFF. V usage is TRBV10-3 and J usage is TRBJ1-1, with D perhaps TRBD1 (6 bases). CDR3 size: 13 residues. V was shortened by 4 bases and J by 5 bases, with 11 bases between the two germline ends. The germline CDR1 and CDR2 sequences are ENHRY and SYGVKD.

This chain joins TRBV6-6 and TRBJ2-3; the match to TRBD2 covers 8 bases. The CDR3 covers 12 residues. The J segment lost 12 bases and the V segment lost 0 bases, leaving 2 bases of the junction unmatched. In germline, CDR1 is MNHNY, CDR2 SVGAGI (reference sequence). Written as DNA, the CDR3 is TGTGCCAGCAGTTACTCGCGGGGGGTCCAGTATTTT. Translated: CASSYSRGVQYF.

CDR3 sequence reads: CAIRSGTGADEQYF. The CDR3 nucleotides read TGTGCCATCAGGTCCGGGACAGGGGCCGACGAGCAGTACTTC. This chain joins TRBV10-3 and TRBJ2-7; TRBD1 aligns across 10 bases. CDR1 and CDR2 from the germline V gene are ENHRY and SYGVKD. The CDR3 contains 14 residues. The V gene end was trimmed by 6 bases and the J gene end by 5 bases; junction bases not matched to a gene: 7.

This clonotype has just a few counts. This chain links TRBV3-1 with TRBJ2-7, with TRBD1 matching over 8 bases. V lost 1 base, J lost 7 bases, and 6 bases stayed unmatched. Germline values: CDR1 LGHDT, CDR2 YNNKEL (reference sequence). CDR3 length: 14 residues. The CDR3 sequence is CASSQVRGPGEQYF. CDR3 coding DNA: TGTGCCAGCAGCCAAGTCAGGGGGCCCGGTGAGCAGTACTTC.

The rearrangement links TRBV5-1 to TRBJ2-3, with 9 bases lining up with TRBD2. V shed 0 bases, J shed 2 bases, and the junction held 7 bases outside the gene matches. Germline CDR1 reads SGHRS; CDR2 reads YFSETQ. The CDR3 is 17 amino acids. DNA for the CDR3: TGCGCCAGCAGCTTGGGCCTAGCGGGGACCTCCACAGATACGCAGTATTTT. Encoded protein: CASSLGLAGTSTDTQYF. The variable domain in full, with the rest retrieved from reference TRBV5-1 and TRBJ2-3, is KAGVTQTPRYLIKTRGQQVTLSCSPISGHRSVSWYQQTPGQGLQFLFEYFSETQRNKGNFPGRFSGRQFSNSRSEMNVSTLELGDSALYLCASSLGLAGTSTDTQYFGPGTRLTVL.

In its sample, this clonotype was seen a few times. The chain carries TRBV19 and TRBJ2-7; 7 bases are a match to TRBD1. CDR3 length equals 13 residues. J lost 7 bases, V lost 4 bases, and 7 bases had no gene match. CDR1 LNHDA and CDR2 SQIVND come from the germline V gene (reference sequence). DNA for the CDR3: TGTGCCAGTAGTACGCTGGGACAGACGGAGCAGTACTTC. Encoded protein: CASSTLGQTEQYF.

V and J are TRBV5-1 and TRBJ2-7, with TRBD1 matching over 7 bases. The CDR3 has 14 amino acids. Germline CDR1 reads SGHRS; CDR2 reads YFSETQ. The V and J ends lost 2 bases and 5 bases, in that order; junction bases with no gene match: 7. This CDR3 is CASSFTGTVHEQYF. CDR3 nucleotide sequence: TGCGCCAGCAGCTTTACCGGGACAGTACACGAGCAGTACTTC.